The clone carrying this T cell receptor beta chain has a single count. Under the authors' procedure: Estimated nucleated cell counts came from reference gene primer amplification. TCRdb's copy holds only in-frame clones and misses some; the assay was immunoSEQ multiplex PCR. D and trimming were read from the DNA, whereas the V and J calls and clone size are those reported in that table. The sample yields more than 55,000 clones, over 90% seen once. The CDR3 sequence is 15 residues long. After removal of 4 bases from V and 9 bases from J, the junction contained 7 bases not matched to a gene. Germline CDR1 KGHDR, CDR2 SFDVKD. The source of the sample is a study of blood T cell repertoires in COVID-19. Study in general: COVID-19 samples from acute and convalescent phases originated in the United States, Italy and Spain. The analysed material was cDNA or gDNA that came from T cells, B-cell-depleted T cells, or PBMCs.

This chain uses TRBV24-1 with TRBJ2-1; 11 bases match TRBD2. This receptor was obtained from a man between 45 and 60 years old with active COVID-19. The sequenced material came from peripheral blood. The CDR3 loop reads CATSEIAGGPGEQFF. CDR3 nucleotides: TGTGCCACCAGTGAGATAGCGGGAGGGCCGGGTGAGCAGTTCTTC.